The rows below give T cell receptor beta chains drawn from one sample of a study of molecular identifiers for immune sequencing clone quantification. One entry per CDR3 protein, called by TCRdb with MiXCR from the PCR reads. The table lists nearly 650,000 distinct CDR3 sequences, about 25% of them singletons. Sequenced: naive CD8+ T cells from blood, with Jurkat cell RNA spiked in. The receptors come from a human donor in good health. Some libraries in this study had Jurkat cell RNA spiked in. Each CDR3 is given with its conserved first and last residue. The D gene is left open where the match is weak. Not all rows give a size; the values are once, few, many and, for expanded clones, a class.

TRBV7-9	TRBJ2-6	many	15	-	TGTGCCAGCAGCATGGCAGGGTCTGGGGCCAACGTCCTGACTTTC	CASSMAGSGANVLTF
TRBV14	TRBJ2-3	few	15	-	TGTGCCAGCAGCCAAGATGGACTTCTCTTGGATACGCAGTATTTT	CASSQDGLLLDTQYF
TRBV2	TRBJ1-1	-	12	-	TGTGCCAGCGGAGGAGAGAACACTGATGCTTTCTTT	CASGGENTDAFF
TRBV29-1	TRBJ2-7	few	16	TRBD2	TGCAGCGTTGAGGGGGGACTAGCGGGAGGTCTATACGAGCAGTACTTC	CSVEGGLAGGLYEQYF
TRBV19	TRBJ1-5	many	15	-	TGTGCCAGTAGTATTAGCGGGGGAAGCAATCAGCCCCAGCATTTT	CASSISGGSNQPQHF
TRBV3-1	TRBJ2-3	-	19	TRBD2	TGTGCCAGCAGCCCCACGAGCCTGTTGGCTAGCGGGACCACAGATACGCAGTATTTT	CASSPTSLLASGTTDTQYF
TRBV7-9	TRBJ1-1	many	14	-	TGTGCCAGCAGCTCCACAAACTATAACACTGAAGCTTTCTTT	CASSSTNYNTEAFF
TRBV28	TRBJ2-5	many	13	TRBD1	TGTGCCAGTAGACAGGGGATGGCGGAGACCCAGTACTTC	CASRQGMAETQYF
TRBV27	TRBJ1-1	few	13	TRBD1	TGTGCCAGCAGTCCTGACAGGGGGTTCGGTGCTTTCTTT	CASSPDRGFGAFF
TRBV20-1	TRBJ2-7	-	13	-	TGCAGTGCTGCGATAGGAGTTCCTTACGAGCAGTACTTC	CSAAIGVPYEQYF
TRBV7-8	TRBJ2-1	few	18	TRBD2	TGTGCCAGCAGCTTAGTTACGCTAGCGGGGCCTAAAGACAATGAGCAGTTCTTC	CASSLVTLAGPKDNEQFF
TRBV3-1	TRBJ2-1	-	17	TRBD2	TGTGCCAGCAGCCAAGATCCCACTAGCGTACCCTACAATGAGCAGTTCTTC	CASSQDPTSVPYNEQFF
TRBV11-2	TRBJ1-1	-	16	TRBD1	TGTGCCAGCAGCCCCTACCAGGGGGCCGGGAACACTGAAGCTTTCTTT	CASSPYQGAGNTEAFF
TRBV9	TRBJ2-1	once	12	-	TGTGCCAACAGCGGAGGTGGTATTGAGCAGTTCTTC	CANSGGGIEQFF
TRBV5-3	TRBJ1-1	-	15	TRBD1	TGTGCCAGCAGCTGGGGGGCCACAGGGGGCACTGAAGCTTTCTTT	CASSWGATGGTEAFF
TRBV13	TRBJ1-3	-	16	TRBD1	TGTGCCAGCAGCCCAACAGGGGAAGGATCTGGAAACACCATATATTTT	CASSPTGEGSGNTIYF
TRBV29-1	TRBJ2-5	many	14	TRBD1	TGCAGCGTTGAAATGGGACAGGGAGGAGAGACCCAGTACTTC	CSVEMGQGGETQYF
TRBV7-2	TRBJ2-7	many	15	-	TGTGCCAGCAGCTTAGCCCAGGGTACCTTCTACGAGCAGTACTTC	CASSLAQGTFYEQYF
TRBV3-1	TRBJ2-5	-	15	TRBD1	TGTGCCAGCAGCCAAGGGGACAGGGAAAAAGAGACCCAGTACTTC	CASSQGDREKETQYF
TRBV4-3	TRBJ1-2	many	17	-	TGCGCCAGCAGCCAATCCGGATTCGGGGGCTGGGACTATGGCTACACCTTC	CASSQSGFGGWDYGYTF
TRBV5-6	TRBJ2-3	-	20	TRBD2	TGTGCCAGCAGCCTGTATTATTGGGCTAGCGGGGGAGAGGGTACAGATACGCAGTATTTT	CASSLYYWASGGEGTDTQYF
TRBV6-6	TRBJ2-5	few	16	TRBD1	TGTGCCAGCAGTCACTCCCGGGGACAGGGGGCAGAGACCCAGTACTTC	CASSHSRGQGAETQYF
TRBV3-1	TRBJ2-7	once	16	TRBD2	TGTGCCAGCCAGAGGGTGCCGAGCGGGAGTGAGGACGAGCAGTACTTC	CASQRVPSGSEDEQYF
TRBV5-4	TRBJ1-1	few	14	TRBD1	TGTGCCAGCAGCTTGAAGACAGGGGCCGCGGAAGCTTTCTTT	CASSLKTGAAEAFF
TRBV7-6	TRBJ2-4	-	15	-	TGTGCCAGCAGCTTAGTTGGCGGTCCCAAAAACATTCAGTACTTC	CASSLVGGPKNIQYF
TRBV7-2	TRBJ1-1	-	14	-	TGTGCCAGCAGCTTAATACACATGAACACTGAAGCTTTCTTT	CASSLIHMNTEAFF
TRBV7-6	TRBJ1-1	once	13	-	TGTGCCAGCAGCTTCGATTGGGTAGGTGAAGCTTTCTTT	CASSFDWVGEAFF
TRBV11-2	TRBJ2-3	many	15	-	TGTGCCAGCAGCTTAGGAGGGTCACATGCAGATACGCAGTATTTT	CASSLGGSHADTQYF
TRBV20-1	TRBJ2-7	many	14	-	TGCAGTGCTAGGTCGGAGGGCAGCTCCTACGAGCAGTACTTC	CSARSEGSSYEQYF
TRBV20-1	TRBJ1-2	-	15	-	TGCAGTGCCATAGGTGGGGTGGGAATTGAGGATGGCTACACCTTC	CSAIGGVGIEDGYTF
TRBV12-3/TRBV12-4	TRBJ2-1	-	14	TRBD2	TGTGCCAGCAGCCCCGGGACTAGCAGGAATGAGCAGTTCTTC	CASSPGTSRNEQFF
TRBV20-1	TRBJ2-7	many	12	-	TGCAGTGCTAGAGTGAGGGGGTTCGAGCAGTACTTC	CSARVRGFEQYF
TRBV7-9	TRBJ1-1	few	18	TRBD1	TGTGCCAGCAGCTCCATCAACCGGGACAGGGTCGTGGACACTGAAGCTTTCTTT	CASSSINRDRVVDTEAFF
TRBV7-8	TRBJ2-2	-	17	TRBD2	TGTGCCAGCAGCTTAGGAGCTAGCGGAACGAACACCGGGGAGCTGTTTTTT	CASSLGASGTNTGELFF
TRBV12-3/TRBV12-4	TRBJ2-3	many	14	-	TGTGCCAGCAGTTGGGGGGCTTCAACGGATACGCAGTATTTT	CASSWGASTDTQYF
TRBV9	TRBJ2-3	few	14	-	TGTGCCAGCACAGGGAAATCTAGCACAGATACGCAGTATTTT	CASTGKSSTDTQYF
TRBV19	TRBJ2-3	-	16	-	TGTGCCAGTAGTATAAAGGACAGATTAATCACAGATACGCAGTATTTT	CASSIKDRLITDTQYF
TRBV9	TRBJ2-7	-	13	-	TGTGCCAGCAGCGTATCCCAGGGGGGCGAGCAGTACTTC	CASSVSQGGEQYF
TRBV5-6	TRBJ2-7	-	12	-	TGTGCCAGCAGTTCAGGGAGTAACGAGCAGTACTTC	CASSSGSNEQYF
TRBV25-1	TRBJ2-2	once	15	-	TGTGCCGGCAGTAGGGGGGAAGATGATACCGGGGAGCTGTTTTTT	CAGSRGEDDTGELFF